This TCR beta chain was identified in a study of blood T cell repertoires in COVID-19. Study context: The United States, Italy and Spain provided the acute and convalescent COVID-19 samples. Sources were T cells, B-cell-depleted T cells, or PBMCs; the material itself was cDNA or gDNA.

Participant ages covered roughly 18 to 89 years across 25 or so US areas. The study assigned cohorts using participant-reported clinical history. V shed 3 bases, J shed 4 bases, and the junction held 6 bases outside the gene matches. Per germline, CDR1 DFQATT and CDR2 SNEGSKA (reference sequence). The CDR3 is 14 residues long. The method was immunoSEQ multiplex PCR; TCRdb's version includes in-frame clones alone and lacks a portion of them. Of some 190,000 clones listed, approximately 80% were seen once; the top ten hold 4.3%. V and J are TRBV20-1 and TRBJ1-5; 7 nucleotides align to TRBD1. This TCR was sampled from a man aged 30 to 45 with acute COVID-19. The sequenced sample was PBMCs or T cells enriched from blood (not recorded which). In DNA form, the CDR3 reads TGCAGTGCTAGTCGGTCAGGGGGGAATCAGCCCCAGCATTTT. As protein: CSASRSGGNQPQHF.